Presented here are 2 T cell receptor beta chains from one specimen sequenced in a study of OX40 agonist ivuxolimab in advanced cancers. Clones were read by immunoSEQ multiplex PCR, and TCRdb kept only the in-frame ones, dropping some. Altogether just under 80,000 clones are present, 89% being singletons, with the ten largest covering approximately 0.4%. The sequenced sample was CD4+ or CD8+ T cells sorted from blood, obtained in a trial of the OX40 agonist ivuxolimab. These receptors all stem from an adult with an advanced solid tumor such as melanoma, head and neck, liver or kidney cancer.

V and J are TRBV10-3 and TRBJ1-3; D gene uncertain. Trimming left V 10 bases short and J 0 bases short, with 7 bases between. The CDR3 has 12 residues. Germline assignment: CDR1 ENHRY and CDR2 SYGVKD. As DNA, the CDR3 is TGTGCCACCGAGAGCTCTGGAAACACCATATATTTT. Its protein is CATESSGNTIYF.

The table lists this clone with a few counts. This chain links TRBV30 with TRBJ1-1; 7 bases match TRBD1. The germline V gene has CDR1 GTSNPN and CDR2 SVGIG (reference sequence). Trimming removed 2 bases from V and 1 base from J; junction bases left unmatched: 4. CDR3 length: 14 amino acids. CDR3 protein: CAWSRGTENTEAFF. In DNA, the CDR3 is TGTGCCTGGAGTCGTGGGACAGAGAACACTGAAGCTTTCTTT.